These 9 T cell receptor beta chains were sequenced from one sample in a study of cytomegalovirus exposure and HLA in healthy donors. Both 60 Vbeta primers and 13 Jbeta primers went into the PCR. Repertoires were generated with immunoSEQ multiplex PCR, while TCRdb's copy carries only in-frame clones and drops some. Of under 150,000 clones detected, approximately 75% appear once; the ten largest clones hold about 1%. Material: PBMCs. Receptors were obtained from a male donor in good health and CMV-seronegative.

This clone turned up a few times. The chain has TRBV18 and TRBJ2-7; 8 nucleotides line up with TRBD2. J was trimmed by 3 bases and V by 6 bases; bases with no gene match: 4. Per the germline V gene, CDR1 is KGHSH and CDR2 is LQKENI. CDR3 length: 13 amino acids. The CDR3 DNA follows: TGTGCCAGCTCTCCGGGGGGGGACTACGAGCAGTACTTC. The encoded protein is CASSPGGDYEQYF.

This sequence joins TRBV18 and TRBJ1-5; the match to TRBD1 covers 10 bases. Germline V gene lookup returns CDR1 KGHSH and CDR2 LQKENI. The CDR3 length is 15 residues. J gave up 5 bases and V 2 bases, and 3 bases lay outside the gene matches. CDR3 coding DNA: TGTGCCAGCTCACCATCCGGGACAGGGGATCAGCCCCAGCATTTT. Residues: CASSPSGTGDQPQHF.

This chain uses TRBV6-1 with TRBJ2-1; 7 nucleotides agree with TRBD1. Trimming took 3 bases from V and 4 from J; bases not matched to a gene: 12. The germline V gene encodes CDR1 MNHNS and CDR2 SASEGT. There are 17 residues in the CDR3. The CDR3 loop is CASSDLTGASPYNEQFF. CDR3 nucleotides: TGTGCCAGCAGTGACCTTACAGGGGCCTCTCCGTACAATGAGCAGTTCTTC.

The genes are TRBV7-9 and TRBJ1-1; D might be TRBD1 (6 bases). Germline lookup yields CDR1 SEHNR and CDR2 FQNEAQ (reference sequence). Trimming pared 4 bases from V and 0 bases from J, leaving 15 bases between. The CDR3 contains 16 residues. The CDR3 region has the DNA TGTGCCAGCAGCTCCTTACCAGGGGTCATGAACACTGAAGCTTTCTTT. Its translation is CASSSLPGVMNTEAFF.

CDR3 bases: TGTGCCAGCAGCTTGGATCCCTTAGCGGGGGGCACAGATACGCAGTATTTT. This codes for CASSLDPLAGGTDTQYF. The V gene is TRBV5-7, the J gene TRBJ2-3; 9 positions match TRBD2. TRBV5-7 is an ORF, with its function uncertain. Trimming at V came to 0 bases and at J to 1 base, leaving 6 bases not matched to a gene. The CDR3 covers 17 residues.

The chain has TRBV2 and TRBJ2-7, with 8 bases matching TRBD2. Germline loops: CDR1 SNHLY, CDR2 FYNNEI. There are 16 residues in the CDR3. J lost 0 bases, V lost 5 bases, and 9 bases had no gene match. The CDR3 DNA is TGTGCCAGCAGTCGAGGACTAGCCCGGAGCTCCTACGAGCAGTACTTC. Amino acid sequence: CASSRGLARSSYEQYF.

The CDR3 here is CASSLSADTQYF. The CDR3, as DNA: TGTGCCAGCAGCCTTAGCGCAGATACGCAGTATTTT. V usage is TRBV5-4 and J usage is TRBJ2-3; a possible D gene is TRBD2 (5 bases). Trimming removed 4 bases at V and 4 bases at J, with 7 bases between. The V gene's germline CDR1 is SGHNT and CDR2 YYREEE (reference sequence). The CDR3 spans 12 residues.

The V call is TRBV9, the J call TRBJ2-1; 8 bases agree with TRBD2. This CDR3 comprises 16 residues. The V gene end was trimmed by 0 bases and the J gene end by 6 bases; junction bases not matched to a gene: 8. CDR1 and CDR2 from the germline V gene are SGDLS and YYNGEE. The CDR3 spells CASSVDSSGGGNEQFF. In DNA, the CDR3 is TGTGCCAGCAGCGTAGATTCCAGCGGGGGTGGCAATGAGCAGTTCTTC.

The genes are TRBV11-3 and TRBJ2-7, with 10 bases lining up with TRBD2. Germline-derived CDR1 and CDR2 are SGHNT and YENEEA. The CDR3 is made up of 17 amino acids. V gave up 5 bases and J gave up 3 bases; unmatched junction bases: 13. Here the CDR3 reads CASSPGSVAGGRYEQYF. CDR3 bases: TGTGCCAGCAGCCCCGGTTCGGTAGCGGGGGGCCGCTACGAGCAGTACTTC.